Following are 21 T cell receptor beta chains from one sample sequenced in a study of CD8+CD57+ T cells in acquired aplastic anemia. Genomic DNA acted as the template from which TCR beta VDJ combination and CDR3 sequence profiling were carried out. One entry per CDR3 protein, called by TCRdb with MiXCR from the reads. Among roughly 98,000 distinct CDR3 sequences listed, about 67% were seen once. Individuals selected for sequencing had exhibited CD8+CD57+ cell expansion on flow cytometry. The specimen was sorted CD4+, CD8+, or CD8+CD57+ T cells (not recorded which) from PBMCs. All receptors come from a human donor with aplastic anemia.

This sequence joins TRBV24-1 and TRBJ1-2; D gene ambiguous. CDR3 length: 14 amino acids. Germline CDR1 reads KGHDR; CDR2 reads SFDVKD. Trimming took 4 bases from V and 4 from J, leaving 12 bases between them. The CDR3, as DNA: TGTGCCACCAGTGACAATTCGGAGACCTATGGCTACACCTTC. This encodes CATSDNSETYGYTF.

There are a few counts of this clonotype. The chain combines TRBV7-2 with TRBJ2-5, with D possibly being TRBD2 (6 bases). Looked up from germline, CDR1 is SGHTA and CDR2 is FQGNSA. Trimming left V 3 bases short and J 4 bases short, with 12 bases between. The CDR3 totals 14 residues. The CDR3 reads CASSFAGPRETQYF. DNA of the CDR3: TGTGCCAGCAGCTTCGCGGGGCCCAGAGAGACCCAGTACTTC. Full variable domain (missing parts from reference TRBV7-2 and TRBJ2-5): GAGVSQSPSNKVTEKGKDVELRCDPISGHTALYWYRQSLGQGLEFLIYFQGNSAPDKSGLPSDRFSAERTGGSVSTLTIQRTQQEDSAVYLCASSFAGPRETQYFGPGTRLLVL.

V is TRBV7-2 and J is TRBJ2-7; perhaps TRBD1 as D (6 bases). Germline loops: CDR1 SGHTA, CDR2 FQGNSA. CDR3 length: 12 amino acids. The V gene lost 5 bases and the J gene lost 1 base, with 6 bases spanning the gap. CDR3 residues: CASSTGSYEQYF. DNA for the CDR3: TGTGCCAGCAGCACAGGGTCCTACGAGCAGTACTTC.

This chain connects TRBV2 to TRBJ1-5, with a tentative D call TRBD1 (5 bases). This CDR3 has 13 amino acids. Germline V gene lookup returns CDR1 SNHLY and CDR2 FYNNEI. Trimming removed 7 bases at V and 4 bases at J, with 11 bases between. The CDR3 region is CASNQGRNQPQHF. In DNA, the CDR3 is TGTGCCAGCAACCAGGGTCGGAATCAGCCCCAGCATTTT.

In regard to this clonotype: No DNA is shown, since the ends of the CDR3 on it are uncertain; the CDR3 is the one TCRdb lists. This sequence joins TRBV7-6 and TRBJ2-1; the D segment call TRBD1 is taken from the table without a DNA check. The V gene's germline CDR1 is SGHVS and CDR2 FNYEAQ. The CDR3 is 22 residues long, counting both termini. The CDR3 sequence is CASSFYICSARNRETDFNEQFF.

This chain connects TRBV6-1 to TRBJ1-1, with 10 nucleotides matching TRBD1. Germline V gene lookup returns CDR1 MNHNS and CDR2 SASEGT. The CDR3 totals 14 residues. V dropped 6 bases and J dropped 4; count of bases not matched to a gene: 5. DNA for the CDR3: TGTGCCAGCAGGACGGACAGGGGGGGCACTGAAGCTTTCTTT. Its translation is CASRTDRGGTEAFF.

This clonotype has a handful of counts. The germline gene is not matched at one end of the junction; a read error may be the cause. The rearrangement uses TRBV2 and TRBJ2-7; D is undetermined. The CDR3 is made up of 13 amino acids. The germline V gene encodes CDR1 SNHLY and CDR2 FYNNEI. The CDR3 here is CASSQDYTYEQYF. CDR3 DNA: TGCGCCAGCAGCCAAGATTACACCTACGAGCAGTACTTC.

The CDR3 DNA sequence: TGTGCCAGCTCGCCGGCGGGCTCCTACAATGAGCAGTTCTTC. Encoded protein: CASSPAGSYNEQFF. The chain carries TRBV2 and TRBJ2-1; the D gene is possibly TRBD2 (5 bases). The V and J ends lost 8 bases and 0 bases respectively, with 11 bases between them. Germline CDR1 is SNHLY and CDR2 is FYNNEI. The CDR3 is 14 residues long.

Of note for this clonotype: Being one base from a much bigger clone, this may be a read error. The CDR3 reads CASGHWGVSQPQHF. DNA for the CDR3: TGTGCCAGTGGTCACTGGGGTGTTAGCCAGCCCCAGCATTTT. The chain is built from TRBV19 and TRBJ1-5; D remains ambiguous. This CDR3 region has 14 residues. V was trimmed by 8 bases and J by 7 bases, leaving 18 bases between them. CDR1 and CDR2 (germline): LNHDA, SQIVND (reference sequence). The full variable domain, rest sourced from reference TRBV19 and TRBJ1-5, is DGGITQSPKYLFRKEGQNVTLSCEQNLNHDAMYWYRQDPGQGLRLIYYSQIVNDFQKGDIAEGYSVSREKKESFPLTVTSAQKNPTAFYLCASGHWGVSQPQHFGDGTRLSIL.

This clonotype was picked up a small number of times. The chain couples TRBV7-2 to TRBJ2-7, with D tentatively TRBD2 (5 bases). The V end was cut by 5 bases, the J end by 3 bases, with 11 bases between. CDR1 SGHTA and CDR2 FQGNSA come from the germline V gene. This CDR3 region has 13 residues. The CDR3 loop is CASSPRRGYEQYF. Here the CDR3 DNA reads TGTGCCAGCAGCCCACGACGGGGCTACGAGCAGTACTTC.

The rearrangement joins TRBV12-3 or TRBV12-4 to TRBJ2-7; TRBD1 matches at 8 bases. With V trimmed by 4 bases and J by 0 bases, 5 bases remained unmatched. The CDR3 is 15 amino acids. In nucleotides, the CDR3 is TGTGCCAGCAGTTCGACAGGGGCGAGCTCCTACGAGCAGTACTTC. Protein product: CASSSTGASSYEQYF.

This clonotype has more than one count but fewer than ten. This chain uses TRBV29-1 with TRBJ2-1, with D possibly TRBD1 on 6 matching bases. Germline assignment: CDR1 SQVTM and CDR2 ANQGSEA. Trimming stripped 7 bases from V and 4 bases from J, with 11 bases between. The CDR3 has 12 amino acids. The CDR3 reads CSGGQPYNEQFF. The DNA of the CDR3 is TGCAGCGGCGGACAGCCGTACAATGAGCAGTTCTTC.

V is TRBV20-1 and J is TRBJ1-1, with 8 bases aligning to TRBD1. V was pared by 6 bases and J by 1 base, with 4 bases of the junction left unmatched. The CDR3 contains 13 residues. Germline CDR1 is DFQATT and CDR2 is SNEGSKA (reference sequence). The CDR3 region is CSAEQGANTEAFF. CDR3 sequence (DNA): TGCAGTGCAGAGCAGGGGGCGAACACTGAAGCTTTCTTT.

This clonotype has just a few counts. This rearrangement joins TRBV7-3 to TRBJ1-6; 8 bases line up with TRBD1. The CDR3 length is 16 residues. Germline trimming cut 6 bases from V and 7 bases from J; bases unmatched to any gene: 11. Looked up from germline, CDR1 is SGHTA and CDR2 is FQGTGA. Here the CDR3 reads CASRFPGQAANSPLHF. CDR3 DNA sequence: TGTGCCAGCAGGTTCCCGGGACAGGCCGCAAATTCACCCCTCCACTTT.

The rearrangement links TRBV7-2 to TRBJ2-5; 12 bases fit TRBD2. TRBJ2-1 explains the end of the DNA better; the J call may be wrong. Germline V lookup: CDR1 SGHTA, CDR2 FQGNSA. The CDR3 has 16 amino acids. DNA for the CDR3: TGTGCCAGCAGCTTAGGGCTAGCGGGGGGGGACAATGAGCAGTTCTTC. This sequence encodes CASSLGLAGGDNEQFF.

The chain recombines TRBV7-2 with TRBJ1-1; D possibly corresponds to TRBD1 (5 bases). The V and J ends lost 5 bases and 2 bases respectively, with 12 bases between them. Germline V gene lookup returns CDR1 SGHTA and CDR2 FQGNSA. CDR3 size: 14 residues. The CDR3 loop reads CASSPGPANTEAFF. The CDR3 DNA reads as TGTGCCAGCAGCCCGGGACCGGCAAACACTGAAGCTTTCTTT.

The chain couples TRBV7-2 to TRBJ2-1; D is uncertain. The germline gives CDR1 SGHTA, CDR2 FQGNSA. V dropped 3 bases and J dropped 0 bases, with 3 bases sitting between them. This CDR3 has 13 amino acids. CDR3: CASSFTSYNEQFF. DNA of the CDR3: TGTGCCAGCAGCTTTACCTCCTACAATGAGCAGTTCTTC.

The genes are TRBV9 and TRBJ1-5; D ambiguous. The CDR3 spans 13 residues. CDR1 and CDR2 from the germline V gene are SGDLS and YYNGEE. The V and J ends lost 0 bases and 3 bases respectively, with 4 bases between them. The CDR3 loop reads CASSVAVNQPQHF. CDR3 DNA: TGTGCCAGCAGCGTAGCGGTCAATCAGCCCCAGCATTTT.

The table lists this clonotype with many counts. The chain is built from TRBV7-9 and TRBJ1-2; D gene ambiguous. CDR1 and CDR2 from the germline V gene are SEHNR and FQNEAQ (reference sequence). Trimming took off 1 base at V and 1 base at J, with 10 bases between the two ends. The CDR3 consists of 15 residues. The CDR3 bases are TGTGCCAGCAGCTTAGGTGCTCAGTTTAACTATGGCTACACCTTC. Amino acids: CASSLGAQFNYGYTF.

The chain uses TRBV20-1 and TRBJ2-3; D is ambiguous. Germline V gene sequence: CDR1 DFQATT, CDR2 SNEGSKA (reference sequence). The CDR3 has 13 residues. Trimming cost V 5 bases and J 1 base, with 10 bases left between them. CDR3 DNA: TGCAGTGCTCTCGCCCCGGGCACAGATACGCAGTATTTT. This gives the protein CSALAPGTDTQYF.

The chain recombines TRBV2 with TRBJ1-3, with no clear D. The length of the CDR3 is 11 residues. V was pared by 7 bases and J by 6 bases, with 7 bases between. The germline CDR1 and CDR2 sequences are SNHLY and FYNNEI. Here the CDR3 reads CASIGSNTIYF. For the CDR3, the DNA is TGTGCCAGCATCGGGTCAAACACCATATATTTT.